The present T cell receptor (beta chain) was sequenced within a study of technical replicates of blood from a handful of donors. The method was immunoSEQ multiplex PCR; TCRdb's version includes in-frame clones alone and lacks a portion of them. The sample includes 65,000 to 95,000 clones, approximately 94% of them seen just once. This CDR3 has 11 residues. The germline CDR1 and CDR2 sequences are MNHEY and SVGAGI. Trimming cost V 6 bases and J 10 bases; bases outside gene matches: 4. This TCR was recovered from a human donor in good health. The gene calls are TRBV6-5 and TRBJ1-1; 8 bases are shared with TRBD1. Specimen: T cells isolated from PBMCs. The CDR3 DNA follows: TGTGCCAGCAGGGGAGGACAGGGAGCTTTCTTT. Protein sequence: CASRGGQGAFF.